The TCR beta chain under discussion was sequenced for a study of regulatory and conventional T cells in RAG deficiency. A word on this clone: Antigen: not known.

Sequenced by immunoSEQ multiplex PCR; TCRdb stores in-frame clones only, minus some. The sample has 30,000 to 40,000 clones; 70% to 90% are singletons. Broader study findings: Shannon entropy was markedly lower and Simpson indices higher in RAG-deficient patients than control T-cell subsets. Shorter CDR3s in all patient subsets; >85% Treg-Tconv overlap in Omenn. Omenn syndrome and CID/AS patients had around 100-fold fewer unique Treg TCR beta sequences, versus roughly 10-fold elsewhere.

These same records also appear under a second study, on regulatory T cells. That source adds: Primers: 52 TRBV forward and 13 TRBJ reverse. Skewed V and J usage and few unique V-J pairs marked patient repertoires, most in Tregs.

This TCR derives from a human donor in good health. Sequencing was performed on CD8+ T cells sorted from blood.

CDR3 bases: TGTGCCAGCAGCCAGGGCCAGGGAGAGGGGTACGAGCAGTACTTC. It codes for CASSQGQGEGYEQYF. This rearrangement joins TRBV7-6 to TRBJ2-5, with D perhaps matching TRBD1 or TRBD2 (5 bases each). The assigned J gene may be wrong: the sequence end matches TRBJ2-7 better. Germline CDR1 SGHVS, CDR2 FNYEAQ. The CDR3 is 15 residues long.